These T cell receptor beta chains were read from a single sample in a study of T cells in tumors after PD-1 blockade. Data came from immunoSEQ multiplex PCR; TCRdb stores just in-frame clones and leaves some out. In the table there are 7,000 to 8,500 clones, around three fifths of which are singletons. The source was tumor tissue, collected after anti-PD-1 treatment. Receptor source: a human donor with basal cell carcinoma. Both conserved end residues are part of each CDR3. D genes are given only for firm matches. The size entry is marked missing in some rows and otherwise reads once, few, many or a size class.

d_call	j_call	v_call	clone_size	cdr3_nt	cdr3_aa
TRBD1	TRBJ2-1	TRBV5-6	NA	TGTGCCAGCAGCTCCCTCGACAGGGCGTCCTACAATGAGCAGTTCTTC	CASSSLDRASYNEQFF
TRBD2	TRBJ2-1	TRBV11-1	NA	TGTGCCAGCAGCGGACTAGCGGGGGGTTACAATGAGCAGTTCTTC	CASSGLAGGYNEQFF
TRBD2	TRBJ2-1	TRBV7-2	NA	TGTGCCAGCAGCCTTAGCGGGGGGGCCCCCAGTGAGCAGTTCTTC	CASSLSGGAPSEQFF
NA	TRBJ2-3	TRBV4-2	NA	TGTGCCAGCAGCCAAGTACAGGTCACAGATACGCAGTATTTT	CASSQVQVTDTQYF
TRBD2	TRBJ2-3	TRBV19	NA	TGTGCCAGTAGTATAGAAGGGTACAGGTGGCAGGGAGGGACAGATACGCAGTATTTT	CASSIEGYRWQGGTDTQYF
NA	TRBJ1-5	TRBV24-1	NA	TGTGCCACCAGTGGACAGTTTAATCAGCCCCAGCATTTT	CATSGQFNQPQHF
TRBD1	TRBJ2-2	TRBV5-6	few	TGTGCCAGCAAGACGACAGGGATAAACACCGGGGAGCTGTTTTTT	CASKTTGINTGELFF
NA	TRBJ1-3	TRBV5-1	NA	TGCGCCAGCAGCCGCAGCACGACAGGTCTTCAGTCTGGAAACACCATATATTTT	CASSRSTTGLQSGNTIYF
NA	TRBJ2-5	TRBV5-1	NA	TGCGCCAGCAGCCTGAACCTCGACAAAGCAGAGACCCAGTACTTC	CASSLNLDKAETQYF
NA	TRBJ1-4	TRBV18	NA	TGTGCCAGCTATGCTGCAAGGGGAGCTAATGAAAAACTGTTTTTT	CASYAARGANEKLFF
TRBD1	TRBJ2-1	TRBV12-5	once	TGTGCTAGTGGTTTGTATCGGACAGGGGACAATGAGCAGTTCTTC	CASGLYRTGDNEQFF
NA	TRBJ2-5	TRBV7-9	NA	TGTGCCAGCACCATACAAACAGGGAGAGAGACCCAGTACTTC	CASTIQTGRETQYF
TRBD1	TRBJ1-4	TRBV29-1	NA	TGCAGCGTTGAAGAGGCAGGGGGTGAAAAACTGTTTTTT	CSVEEAGGEKLFF
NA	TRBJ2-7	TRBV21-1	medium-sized	TGTGCCAGCAGCGCCGGACGGGACAGCCCTTCCTACGAGCAGTACTTC	CASSAGRDSPSYEQYF
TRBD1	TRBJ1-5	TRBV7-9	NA	TGTGCCAGCAGTTCGGACAGGTGGGGTGGGCAGCCCCAGCATTTT	CASSSDRWGGQPQHF
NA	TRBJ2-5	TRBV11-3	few	TGTGCCAGCAGCCGGACTGGTCAAGAGACCCAGTACTTC	CASSRTGQETQYF
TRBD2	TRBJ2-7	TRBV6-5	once	TGTGCCAGCAGTCGGGGGGAGGGTTCGATCGAGCAGTACTTC	CASSRGEGSIEQYF
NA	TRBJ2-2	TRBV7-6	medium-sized	TGTGCCAGCAGCCGGCCCGGGAACACCGGGGAGCTGTTTTTT	CASSRPGNTGELFF
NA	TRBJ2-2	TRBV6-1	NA	TGTGCCAGCAGTGCACCCGGACGGGTCCACCAGAACACCGGGGAGCTGTTTTTT	CASSAPGRVHQNTGELFF
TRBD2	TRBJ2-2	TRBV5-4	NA	TGTGCCAGCAGCAACCTAGCGGGGGCCACCGGGGAGCTGTTTTTT	CASSNLAGATGELFF
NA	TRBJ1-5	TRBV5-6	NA	TGTGCCAGCAGCTTGGGACCGGCGGGCAATCAGCCCCAGCATTTT	CASSLGPAGNQPQHF
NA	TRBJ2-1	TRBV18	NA	TGTGCCAGCTCACCACCGGGAAGAGTGGGCAATGAGCAGTTCTTC	CASSPPGRVGNEQFF
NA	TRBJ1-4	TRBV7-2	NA	TGTGCCAGCAGCTTAGGAATGAGCCCAGGGGAAAAACTGTTTTTT	CASSLGMSPGEKLFF
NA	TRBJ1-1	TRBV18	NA	TGTGCCAGCTCAATGAACACTGAAGCTTTCTTT	CASSMNTEAFF
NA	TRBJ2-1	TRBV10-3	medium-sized	TGTGCCATCAGTGATGTACTCGAGGTGAATGAGCAGTTCTTC	CAISDVLEVNEQFF
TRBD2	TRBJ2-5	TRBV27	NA	TGTGCCAGCAGTTTAGGTGGGGGGGGCCAAGAGACCCAGTACTTC	CASSLGGGGQETQYF
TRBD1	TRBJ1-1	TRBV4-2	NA	TGTGCCAGCAGCAACATGGCCAGGGGGCAATTTCCGGACACTGAAGCTTTCTTT	CASSNMARGQFPDTEAFF
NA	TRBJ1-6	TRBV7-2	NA	TGTGCCAGCAGCCAGGGTTTGGGTAATTCACCCCTCCACTTT	CASSQGLGNSPLHF
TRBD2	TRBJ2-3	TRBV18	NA	TGTGCCAGCTCACCAGGACTAGCGGGGGGCCCCGCAGATACGCAGTATTTT	CASSPGLAGGPADTQYF
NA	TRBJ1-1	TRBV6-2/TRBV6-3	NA	TGTGCCAGCAGTTACAGGGGGGAGAACACTGAAGCTTTCTTT	CASSYRGENTEAFF
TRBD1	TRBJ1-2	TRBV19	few	TGTGCCAGTAGTCGCGTACAGGGGGCCTCCGTTGGCTACACCTTC	CASSRVQGASVGYTF
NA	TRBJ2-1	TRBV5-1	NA	TGCGCCAGCACGGAATGGACGGAATACAATGAGCAGTTCTTC	CASTEWTEYNEQFF
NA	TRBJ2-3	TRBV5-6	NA	TGTGCCAGCAGCTTTATAGAGACAGATACGCAGTATTTT	CASSFIETDTQYF
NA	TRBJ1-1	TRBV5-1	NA	TGCGCCAGCACTGGGAGAGAGGGGAATACTGAAGCTTTCTTT	CASTGREGNTEAFF
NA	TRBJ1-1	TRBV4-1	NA	TGCGCCAGCAGCCAAGCGACGGAAATGAACACTGAAGCTTTCTTT	CASSQATEMNTEAFF
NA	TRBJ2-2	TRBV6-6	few	TGTGCCAGCGAAGGGAACACCGGGGAGCTGTTTTTT	CASEGNTGELFF
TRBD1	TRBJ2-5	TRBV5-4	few	TGTGCCAGCAGCTCAAGCTCCGGGACAGAAGAGACCCAGTACTTC	CASSSSSGTEETQYF
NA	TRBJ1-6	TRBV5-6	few	TGTGCCAGCAGCTTTTTACGGACGGTGAAGGAATACTATAATTCACCCCTCCACTTT	CASSFLRTVKEYYNSPLHF
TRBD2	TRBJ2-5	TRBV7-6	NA	TGTGCCAGCAGCTTAAGGGCTAGCGGGGGCCAAGAGACCCAGTACTTC	CASSLRASGGQETQYF
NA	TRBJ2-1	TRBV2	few	TGTGCCAGCAGGGAGGGTGACAGATACAATGAGCAGTTCTTC	CASREGDRYNEQFF
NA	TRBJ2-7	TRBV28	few	TGTGCCACCGAGGGGGGCTCCTACGAGCAGTACTTC	CATEGGSYEQYF
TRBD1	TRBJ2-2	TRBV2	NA	TGTGCCAGCAGTGAAGGGGACAGGGACACCGGGGAGCTGTTTTTT	CASSEGDRDTGELFF
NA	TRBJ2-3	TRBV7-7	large	TGTGCTAGCAGCTTAGTACGGGGGCCCACAGATACGCAGTATTTT	CASSLVRGPTDTQYF
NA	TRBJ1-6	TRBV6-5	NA	TGTGCCAGCAGTTATCCTGGGGGCGGCTGGGGTTCACCCCTCCACTTT	CASSYPGGGWGSPLHF
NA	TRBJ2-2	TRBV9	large	TGTGCCAGCAGCGTAATAGCCAGCTTTGGAGCCGGGGAGCTGTTTTTT	CASSVIASFGAGELFF
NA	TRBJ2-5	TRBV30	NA	TGTGCCTGGAGTGTACAAGGACGTAAAAAAGAGACCCAGTACTTC	CAWSVQGRKKETQYF
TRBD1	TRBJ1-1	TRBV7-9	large	TGTGCCAGCAGCTCAGCAGGGGGCTTGAACACTGAAGCTTTCTTT	CASSSAGGLNTEAFF
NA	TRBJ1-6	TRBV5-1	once	TGCGCCAGCAGCTTTTCCGACAGGCTCAGTTCACCCCTCCACTTT	CASSFSDRLSSPLHF
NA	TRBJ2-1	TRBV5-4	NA	TGTGCCAGCAGCCCCCCGGGATATGAGCAGTTCTTC	CASSPPGYEQFF
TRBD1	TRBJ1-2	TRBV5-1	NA	TGCGCCAGCAGCTTGGACGACAGGGGGCCCTATGGCTACACCTTC	CASSLDDRGPYGYTF
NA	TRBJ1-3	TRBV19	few	TGTGCCAGTAGTATCAGGTCTGGAAACACCATATATTTT	CASSIRSGNTIYF
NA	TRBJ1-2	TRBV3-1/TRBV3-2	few	TGTGCCAGCAGCCTTACGCCGGGGGGAAACTATGGCTACACCTTC	CASSLTPGGNYGYTF
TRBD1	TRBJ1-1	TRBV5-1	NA	TGCGCCAGCAGCTTGGAGGGGACAGTTCCGAACACTGAAGCTTTCTTT	CASSLEGTVPNTEAFF